The rows below give T cell receptor beta chains drawn from one sample of a study of T cell responses to AZD1222 COVID-19 vaccine. Clones were sequenced by immunoSEQ multiplex PCR, and TCRdb holds only the in-frame ones, with some missing. The table has some 150,000 clones, more than 90% seen once; the top ten hold more than 1.3%. Specimen: peripheral blood, collected 28 days after the second AZD1222 dose. These receptors were collected from an adult who received the AZD1222 COVID-19 vaccine. The CDR3 runs from the conserved cysteine through the conserved F or W. A D gene is named only where the DNA matches it firmly.

j_gene: TRBJ2-3; v_gene: TRBV9; d_gene: -; CDR3aa: CASSGIGAAPTDTQYF
j_gene: TRBJ1-4; v_gene: TRBV27; d_gene: TRBD1; CDR3aa: CASSLTGGTGKLFF
j_gene: TRBJ1-2; v_gene: TRBV14; d_gene: TRBD1; CDR3aa: CASSHLPPGQPNYGYTF
j_gene: TRBJ2-5; v_gene: TRBV5-4; d_gene: TRBD2; CDR3aa: CASTETLLAGGWETQYF
j_gene: TRBJ2-1; v_gene: TRBV7-2; d_gene: TRBD1; CDR3aa: CASSLAGTGRQNEQFF
j_gene: TRBJ1-2; v_gene: TRBV19; d_gene: TRBD1; CDR3aa: CASSIDTDRGFGYTF
j_gene: TRBJ1-6; v_gene: TRBV28; d_gene: -; CDR3aa: CASSLNSPLHF
j_gene: TRBJ2-2; v_gene: TRBV4-2; d_gene: -; CDR3aa: CASSQEFSLPGELFF
j_gene: TRBJ1-1; v_gene: TRBV18; d_gene: TRBD1; CDR3aa: CASSRQGNRRDTEAFF
j_gene: TRBJ2-5; v_gene: TRBV28; d_gene: TRBD1; CDR3aa: CASGRQGQGKETQYF
j_gene: TRBJ2-5; v_gene: TRBV3-1/TRBV3-2; d_gene: -; CDR3aa: CASSPRRAAGTQYF
j_gene: TRBJ1-6; v_gene: TRBV5-4; d_gene: -; CDR3aa: CASSQIGGGGGSPLHF
j_gene: TRBJ1-5; v_gene: TRBV12-3/TRBV12-4; d_gene: -; CDR3aa: CASSTGEGQPQHF
j_gene: TRBJ1-5; v_gene: TRBV19; d_gene: -; CDR3aa: CATRDTWGERNQPQHF
j_gene: TRBJ2-3; v_gene: TRBV5-5; d_gene: -; CDR3aa: CASSFRMPPDTQYF
j_gene: TRBJ2-2; v_gene: TRBV5-1; d_gene: TRBD1; CDR3aa: CASSLGTDSVGELFF
j_gene: TRBJ1-3; v_gene: TRBV7-6; d_gene: -; CDR3aa: CASSTLRGGAAGNTIYF
j_gene: TRBJ2-7; v_gene: TRBV5-1; d_gene: -; CDR3aa: CASSFDSQQQYF
j_gene: TRBJ2-1; v_gene: TRBV25-1; d_gene: TRBD1; CDR3aa: CASSDRDRGHEQFF
j_gene: TRBJ2-3; v_gene: TRBV6-5; d_gene: -; CDR3aa: CASRLEGATDTQYF
j_gene: TRBJ2-7; v_gene: TRBV7-9; d_gene: -; CDR3aa: CASSLGRKSSYEQYF
j_gene: TRBJ1-5; v_gene: TRBV6-5; d_gene: -; CDR3aa: CASSDSSLKQHF
j_gene: TRBJ1-5; v_gene: TRBV28; d_gene: -; CDR3aa: CASSLRSDYQPQHF
j_gene: TRBJ1-1; v_gene: TRBV28; d_gene: TRBD1; CDR3aa: CASSLYRGVTEAFF
j_gene: TRBJ2-3; v_gene: TRBV27; d_gene: TRBD2; CDR3aa: CASSRARGTSGSLTDTQYF
j_gene: TRBJ1-1; v_gene: TRBV29-1; d_gene: -; CDR3aa: CSVPKRTEMNTEAFF
j_gene: TRBJ1-5; v_gene: TRBV20-1; d_gene: -; CDR3aa: CSAQGDQPQHF
j_gene: TRBJ1-5; v_gene: TRBV19; d_gene: -; CDR3aa: CASSILGGSNQPQHF
j_gene: TRBJ1-2; v_gene: TRBV7-2; d_gene: -; CDR3aa: CASSPHLIGGYTF
j_gene: TRBJ1-1; v_gene: TRBV3-1/TRBV3-2; d_gene: -; CDR3aa: CASSQARGGRNTEAFF
j_gene: TRBJ2-7; v_gene: TRBV28; d_gene: -; CDR3aa: CASSLGGRYEQYF
j_gene: TRBJ2-7; v_gene: TRBV19; d_gene: TRBD2; CDR3aa: CASSPGLAGVVSAYEQYF
j_gene: TRBJ1-2; v_gene: TRBV19; d_gene: -; CDR3aa: CASSIMRGSGYTF
j_gene: TRBJ2-3; v_gene: TRBV6-4; d_gene: -; CDR3aa: CASSDRGTDTQYF
j_gene: TRBJ1-5; v_gene: TRBV28; d_gene: -; CDR3aa: CASGAAGSSNQPQHF
j_gene: TRBJ1-3; v_gene: TRBV3-1/TRBV3-2; d_gene: -; CDR3aa: CASSQGPKNTIYF
j_gene: TRBJ1-5; v_gene: TRBV4-1; d_gene: -; CDR3aa: CASSQGRAGVYSNQPQHF
j_gene: TRBJ2-1; v_gene: TRBV13; d_gene: -; CDR3aa: CASSSGTEQFF
j_gene: TRBJ1-2; v_gene: TRBV4-1; d_gene: -; CDR3aa: CASSQDPGILYGYTF
j_gene: TRBJ1-1; v_gene: TRBV5-1; d_gene: -; CDR3aa: CASSFGDGNTEAFF
j_gene: TRBJ2-1; v_gene: TRBV24-1; d_gene: -; CDR3aa: CATSGSYNEQFF
j_gene: TRBJ2-7; v_gene: TRBV3-1/TRBV3-2; d_gene: -; CDR3aa: CASSLFEQYF
j_gene: TRBJ2-7; v_gene: TRBV7-7; d_gene: -; CDR3aa: CASSLLEGDSYEQYF
j_gene: TRBJ2-2; v_gene: TRBV3-1/TRBV3-2; d_gene: TRBD2; CDR3aa: CASSQGGLAGLGELFF
j_gene: TRBJ1-4; v_gene: TRBV3-1/TRBV3-2; d_gene: -; CDR3aa: CASSPLAGAEKLFF
j_gene: TRBJ2-1; v_gene: TRBV11-2; d_gene: -; CDR3aa: CASSLVGGIPYNEQFF
j_gene: TRBJ1-4; v_gene: TRBV9; d_gene: TRBD1; CDR3aa: CASSVEYRGLFF
j_gene: TRBJ2-1; v_gene: TRBV5-4; d_gene: -; CDR3aa: CASSRGQSAAYNEQFF
j_gene: TRBJ1-3; v_gene: TRBV13; d_gene: -; CDR3aa: CASSLTGNTIYF